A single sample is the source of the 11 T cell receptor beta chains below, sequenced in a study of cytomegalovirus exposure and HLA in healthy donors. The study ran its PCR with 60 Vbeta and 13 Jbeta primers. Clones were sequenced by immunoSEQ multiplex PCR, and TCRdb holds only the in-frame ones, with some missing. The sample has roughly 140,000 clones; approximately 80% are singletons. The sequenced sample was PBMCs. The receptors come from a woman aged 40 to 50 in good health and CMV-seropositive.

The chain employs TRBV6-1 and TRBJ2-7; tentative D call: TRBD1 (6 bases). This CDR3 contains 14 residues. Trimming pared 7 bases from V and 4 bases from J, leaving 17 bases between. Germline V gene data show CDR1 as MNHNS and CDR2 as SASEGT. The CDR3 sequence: CASKILKGDYEQYF. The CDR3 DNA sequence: TGTGCCAGCAAAATACTGAAGGGGGATTACGAGCAGTACTTC.

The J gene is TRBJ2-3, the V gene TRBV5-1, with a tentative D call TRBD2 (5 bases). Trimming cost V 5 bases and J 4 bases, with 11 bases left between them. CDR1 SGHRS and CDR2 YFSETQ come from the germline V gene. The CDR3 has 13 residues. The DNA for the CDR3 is TGCGCCAGCAGGGACTCCGAATCAGATACGCAGTATTTT. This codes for CASRDSESDTQYF.

CDR3 nucleotide sequence: TGTGCCAGCAGCGCCTACAGGGTGGGGAATGAAAAACTGTTTTTT. It is translated as CASSAYRVGNEKLFF. J is TRBJ1-4 and V is TRBV7-8; D might be TRBD1 (6 bases). CDR1 and CDR2 (germline): SGHVS, FQNEAQ. The CDR3 totals 15 residues. V lost 5 bases to trimming and J lost 5 bases, with 15 bases between them.

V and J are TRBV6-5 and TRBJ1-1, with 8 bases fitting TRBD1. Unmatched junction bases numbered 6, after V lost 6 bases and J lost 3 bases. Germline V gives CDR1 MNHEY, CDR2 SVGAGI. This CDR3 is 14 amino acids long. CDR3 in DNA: TGTGCCAGCAGGGCCCTACAGGGGGACACTGAAGCTTTCTTT. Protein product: CASRALQGDTEAFF.

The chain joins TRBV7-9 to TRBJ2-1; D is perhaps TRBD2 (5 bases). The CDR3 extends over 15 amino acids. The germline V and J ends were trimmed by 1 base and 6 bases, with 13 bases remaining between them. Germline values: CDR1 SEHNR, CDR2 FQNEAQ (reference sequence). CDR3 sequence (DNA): TGTGCCAGCAGCTTAGTAGGACTCGATTCCAATGAGCAGTTCTTC. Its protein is CASSLVGLDSNEQFF.

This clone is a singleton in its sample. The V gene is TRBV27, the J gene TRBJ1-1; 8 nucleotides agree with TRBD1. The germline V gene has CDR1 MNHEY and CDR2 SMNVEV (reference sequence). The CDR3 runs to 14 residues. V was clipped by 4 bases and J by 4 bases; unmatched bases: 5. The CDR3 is CASSYHRGGTEAFF. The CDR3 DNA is TGTGCCAGCAGTTACCACAGGGGGGGCACTGAAGCTTTCTTT.

CDR3 bases: TGTGCCAGCAGTGTCCAGGGGCGCGGGTCCGGGGAGCTGTTTTTT. This gives the protein CASSVQGRGSGELFF. This rearrangement joins TRBV2 to TRBJ2-2; maybe TRBD1 (6 bases). In germline, CDR1 is SNHLY, CDR2 FYNNEI. V lost 4 bases and J 6 bases, leaving 15 bases between the germline ends. The CDR3 runs 15 residues.

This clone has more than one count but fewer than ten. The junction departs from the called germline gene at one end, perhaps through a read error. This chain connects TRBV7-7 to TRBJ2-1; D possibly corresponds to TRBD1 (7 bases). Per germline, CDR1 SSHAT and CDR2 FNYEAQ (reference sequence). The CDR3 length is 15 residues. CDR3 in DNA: TGTGCTAGCAGCTTAGCGGAGGGGGCTTGGAATGAGCAGTTCTTC. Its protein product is CASSLAEGAWNEQFF. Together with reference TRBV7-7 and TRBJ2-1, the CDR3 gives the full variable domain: GAGVSQSPRYKVTKRGQDVTLRCDPISSHATLYWYQQALGQGPEFLTYFNYEAQPDKSGLPSDRFSAERPEGSISTLTIQRTEQRDSAMYRCASSLAEGAWNEQFFGPGTRLTVL.

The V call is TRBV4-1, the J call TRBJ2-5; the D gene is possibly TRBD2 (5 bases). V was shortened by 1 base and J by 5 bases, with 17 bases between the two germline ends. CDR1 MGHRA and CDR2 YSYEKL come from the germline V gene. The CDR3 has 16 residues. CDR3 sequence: CASSQAPPGNRETQYF. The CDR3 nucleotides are TGCGCCAGCAGCCAAGCACCCCCGGGAAACCGGGAGACCCAGTACTTC.

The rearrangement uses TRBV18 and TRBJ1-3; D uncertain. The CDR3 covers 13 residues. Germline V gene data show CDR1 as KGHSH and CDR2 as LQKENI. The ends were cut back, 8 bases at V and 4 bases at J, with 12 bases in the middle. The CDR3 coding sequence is TGTGCCAGCGCGGGGTCGGAAGGAAACACCATATATTTT. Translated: CASAGSEGNTIYF.

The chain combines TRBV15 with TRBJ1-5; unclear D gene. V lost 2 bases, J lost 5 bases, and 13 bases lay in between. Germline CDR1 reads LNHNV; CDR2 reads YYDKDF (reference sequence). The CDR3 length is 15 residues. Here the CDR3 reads CATSRTLGRDQPQHF. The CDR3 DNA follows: TGTGCCACCAGCAGAACCTTAGGGAGGGATCAGCCCCAGCATTTT.